Below, 10 T cell receptor beta chains from the same sample are listed, as sequenced in a study of a mutant IDH1 vaccine in newly diagnosed glioma. No cognate antigen is known for these TCRs. Regarding time point: week 35, safety follow-up. Every vaccination contained 300 ug of the mutant IDH1 20-mer peptide and was paired with topical imiquimod. Profiled with immunoSEQ multiplex PCR; TCRdb holds only in-frame clones, not every one. This sample carries about 46,000 clones, approximately 92% of them seen once, and the ten largest clones take less than 2.5%. Sequencing used PBMCs, obtained from a glioma patient whose treatment included an IDH1 peptide vaccine. The receptor source for this set is a man aged 45 to 65 with glioma.

J is TRBJ2-2 and V is TRBV2; 8 nucleotides agree with TRBD1. Germline loops: CDR1 SNHLY, CDR2 FYNNEI. The V gene end was trimmed by 4 bases and the J gene end by 4 bases; junction bases not matched to a gene: 5. The CDR3 has 15 residues. The CDR3 DNA follows: TGTGCCAGCAGTGGGGCAGGGGGCTTCACCGGGGAGCTGTTTTTT. Encoded protein: CASSGAGGFTGELFF.

This chain links TRBV5-1 with TRBJ1-1; D is perhaps TRBD1 (6 bases). The CDR3 covers 13 residues. Between the trimmed V and J ends, which lost 4 bases and 11 bases, there was a span of 18 bases. Germline loops: CDR1 SGHRS, CDR2 YFSETQ. CDR3 sequence (DNA): TGCGCCAGCAGCCCGTCTCCGGGCAGGGGCGCTTTCTTT. It encodes CASSPSPGRGAFF.

Concerning this clone itself: In the same sample, other DNA sequences code for this CDR3. CDR3 residues: CASSVRTDEKTYEQYF. CDR3 nucleotides: TGTGCCAGCAGTGTACGAACAGATGAAAAAACGTACGAGCAGTACTTC. The gene calls are TRBV2 and TRBJ2-7; D gene uncertain. Germline V gene data show CDR1 as SNHLY and CDR2 as FYNNEI. There are 16 residues in the CDR3. V was pared by 4 bases and J by 4 bases, with 20 bases between.

The chain has TRBV5-1 and TRBJ1-1; weak D call: TRBD1 (6 bases). The length of the CDR3 is 17 residues. Looked up from germline, CDR1 is SGHRS and CDR2 is YFSETQ. V was shortened by 4 bases and J by 4 bases, with 23 bases between the two germline ends. The CDR3 nucleotides are TGCGCCAGCAGCGTCTCAGTGCAGGGGCGCGTGGGCACTGAAGCTTTCTTT. Translated, it gives CASSVSVQGRVGTEAFF.

CDR3 DNA: TGTGCCAGCAGCCCAGGGCGGGAGGGTTATGAGACCCAGTACTTC. Translating it yields CASSPGREGYETQYF. The chain has TRBV11-1 and TRBJ2-5, with 9 bases identical to TRBD2. Germline CDR1 reads SGHAT; CDR2 reads FQDESV (reference sequence). Unmatched junction bases numbered 9, after V lost 5 bases and J lost 5 bases. The CDR3 extends over 15 amino acids. The whole variable domain, filled in from reference TRBV11-1 and TRBJ2-5, reads EAEVAQSPRYKITEKSQAVAFWCDPISGHATLYWYRQILGQGPELLVQFQDESVVDDSQLPKDRFSAERLKGVDSTLKIQPAELGDSAMYLCASSPGREGYETQYFGPGTRLLVL.

The V gene is TRBV5-6, the J gene TRBJ1-6; the match to TRBD1 covers 9 bases. There are 15 residues in the CDR3. J was trimmed by 7 bases and V by 6 bases; bases with no gene match: 8. Germline values: CDR1 SGHDT, CDR2 YYEEEE. The CDR3 region has the DNA TGTGCCAGCAACCTCGTGACAGGGGGGAATTCACCCCTCCACTTT. Encoded protein: CASNLVTGGNSPLHF.

This clone appeared once. The chain employs TRBV27 and TRBJ2-7; 7 positions match TRBD2. Germline CDR1 reads MNHEY; CDR2 reads SMNVEV (reference sequence). V trimming: 5 bases; J trimming: 2 bases; junction bases outside the gene matches: 15. This CDR3 contains 17 residues. The CDR3 spells CASSHIWGGEVPYEQYF. Written as DNA, the CDR3 is TGTGCCAGCAGTCATATATGGGGGGGGGAGGTTCCCTACGAGCAGTACTTC.

The chain has TRBV5-4 and TRBJ2-5; 7 positions agree with TRBD1. The V and J ends lost 4 bases and 1 base, in that order; junction bases with no gene match: 4. In germline, CDR1 is SGHNT, CDR2 YYREEE (reference sequence). There are 14 residues in the CDR3. CDR3 in DNA: TGTGCCAGCAGCCATGACAGGGTCCAAGAGACCCAGTACTTC. It is translated as CASSHDRVQETQYF.

This chain joins TRBV30 and TRBJ1-1; unclear D gene. CDR3 length equals 11 residues. The V end was cut by 4 bases, the J end by 10 bases, with 13 bases between. Germline values: CDR1 GTSNPN, CDR2 SVGIG (reference sequence). CDR3 protein: CAWKREPSAFF. The CDR3 DNA follows: TGTGCCTGGAAAAGGGAACCTTCAGCTTTCTTT. The variable domain in full, with the rest retrieved from reference TRBV30 and TRBJ1-1, is SQTIHQWPATLVQPVGSPLSLECTVEGTSNPNLYWYRQAAGRGLQLLFYSVGIGQISSEVPQNLSASRPQDRQFILSSKKLLLSDSGFYLCAWKREPSAFFGQGTRLTVV.

This chain connects TRBV10-3 to TRBJ2-7; a possible D gene is TRBD1 (5 bases). CDR3 length equals 14 residues. Trimming pared 0 bases from V and 6 bases from J, leaving 12 bases between. Germline lookup yields CDR1 ENHRY and CDR2 SYGVKD. The CDR3 nucleotides are TGTGCCATCAGTGAGTCCTCCCACCAGGGCGAGCAGTACTTC. It specifies CAISESSHQGEQYF.